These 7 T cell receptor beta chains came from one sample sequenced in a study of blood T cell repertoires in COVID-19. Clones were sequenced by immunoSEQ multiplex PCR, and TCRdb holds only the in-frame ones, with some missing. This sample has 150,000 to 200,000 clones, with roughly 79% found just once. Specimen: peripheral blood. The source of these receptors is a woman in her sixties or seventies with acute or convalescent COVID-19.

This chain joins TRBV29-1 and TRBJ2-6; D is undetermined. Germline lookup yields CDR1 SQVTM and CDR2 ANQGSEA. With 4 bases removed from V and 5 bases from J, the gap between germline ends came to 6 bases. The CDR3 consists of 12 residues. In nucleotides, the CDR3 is TGCAGCGTTGGAGCCAGGGCCAACGTCCTGACTTTC. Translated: CSVGARANVLTF.

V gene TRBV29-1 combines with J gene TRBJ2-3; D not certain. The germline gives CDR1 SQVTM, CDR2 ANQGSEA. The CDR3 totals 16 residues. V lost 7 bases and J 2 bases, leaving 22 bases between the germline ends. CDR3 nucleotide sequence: TGCAGCGACCCTGGGCAGGCCGTACTTCCCACAGATACGCAGTATTTT. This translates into CSDPGQAVLPTDTQYF.

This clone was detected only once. In DNA, the CDR3 is TGCAGCATTTCGGACAGGGGGGCTTTCTTT. It codes for CSISDRGAFF. This chain joins TRBV29-1 and TRBJ1-1; 10 bases align to TRBD1. This CDR3 spans 10 amino acids. J was trimmed by 11 bases and V by 8 bases; bases with no gene match: 5. From germline, CDR1 is SQVTM and CDR2 ANQGSEA.

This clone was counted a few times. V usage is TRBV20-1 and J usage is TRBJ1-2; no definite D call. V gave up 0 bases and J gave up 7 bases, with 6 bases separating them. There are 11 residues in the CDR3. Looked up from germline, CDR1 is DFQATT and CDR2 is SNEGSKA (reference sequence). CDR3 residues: CSARDRGGYTF. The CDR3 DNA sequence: TGCAGTGCTAGAGATCGGGGTGGCTACACCTTC.

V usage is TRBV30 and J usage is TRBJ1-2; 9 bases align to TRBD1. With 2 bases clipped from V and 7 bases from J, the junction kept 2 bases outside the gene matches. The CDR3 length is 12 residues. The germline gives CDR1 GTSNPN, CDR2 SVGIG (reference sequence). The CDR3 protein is CAWSRTGVGYTF. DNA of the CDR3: TGTGCCTGGAGTCGGACAGGGGTTGGCTACACCTTC. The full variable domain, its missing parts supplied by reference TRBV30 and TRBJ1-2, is SQTIHQWPATLVQPVGSPLSLECTVEGTSNPNLYWYRQAAGRGLQLLFYSVGIGQISSEVPQNLSASRPQDRQFILSSKKLLLSDSGFYLCAWSRTGVGYTFGSGTRLTVV.

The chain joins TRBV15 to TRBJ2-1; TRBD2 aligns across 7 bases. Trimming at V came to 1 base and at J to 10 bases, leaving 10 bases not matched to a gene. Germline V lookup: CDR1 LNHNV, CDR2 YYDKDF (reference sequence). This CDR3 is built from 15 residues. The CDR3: CATSRVQGLSPEQFF. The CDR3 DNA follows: TGTGCCACCAGCAGAGTGCAGGGACTAAGCCCCGAGCAGTTCTTC.

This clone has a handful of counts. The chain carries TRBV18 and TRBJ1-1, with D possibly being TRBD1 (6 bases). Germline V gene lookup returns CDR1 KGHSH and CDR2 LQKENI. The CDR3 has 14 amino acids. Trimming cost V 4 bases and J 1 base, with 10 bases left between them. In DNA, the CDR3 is TGTGCCAGCTCACTCGGACAGCAGAACACTGAAGCTTTCTTT. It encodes CASSLGQQNTEAFF.